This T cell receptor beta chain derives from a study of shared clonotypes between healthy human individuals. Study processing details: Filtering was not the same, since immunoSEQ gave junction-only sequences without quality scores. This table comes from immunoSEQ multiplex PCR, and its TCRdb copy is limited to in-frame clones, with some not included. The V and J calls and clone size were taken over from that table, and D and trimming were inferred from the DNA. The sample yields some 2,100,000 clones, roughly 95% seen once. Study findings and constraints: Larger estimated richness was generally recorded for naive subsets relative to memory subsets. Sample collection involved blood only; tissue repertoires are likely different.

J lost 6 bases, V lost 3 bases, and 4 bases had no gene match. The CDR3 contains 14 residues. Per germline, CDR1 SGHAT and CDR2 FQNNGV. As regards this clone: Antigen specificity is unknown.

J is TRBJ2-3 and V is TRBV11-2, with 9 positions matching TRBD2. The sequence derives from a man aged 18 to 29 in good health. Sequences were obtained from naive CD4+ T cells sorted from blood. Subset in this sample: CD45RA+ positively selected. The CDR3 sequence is CASSLGGGVDTQYF. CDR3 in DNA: TGTGCCAGCAGCTTGGGCGGGGGGGTGGATACGCAGTATTTT.